This TCR beta chain was recorded in a study of blood T cell repertoires in COVID-19. In the study overall: Acute-phase and convalescent COVID-19 samples originated in the United States, Italy and Spain. The cDNA or gDNA used as material had been derived from T cells, B-cell-depleted T cells, or PBMCs.

In the original workflow: For nucleated cells, counts were estimated from reference gene primer amplification. Libraries were prepared by immunoSEQ multiplex PCR; TCRdb keeps only in-frame clonotypes and omits some of them. V, J and clone size were drawn from that table, and D and trimming were deduced from the DNA. The sample shows 250,000 to 350,000 clones, approximately 83% of them seen only once. The CDR3 totals 14 residues. The ends lost 0 bases at V and 14 bases at J; junction bases unmatched: 9. Germline CDR1 is SGDLS and CDR2 is YYNGEE. The study counted Cohort 3 donors as recovered given two negative PCRs, clearance, or symptom resolution.

The clonotype comes from a woman in her twenties or thirties who had recovered from COVID-19. The sequencing sample was made of PBMCs or T cells enriched from blood (not recorded which). The chain combines TRBV9 with TRBJ1-1; 11 nucleotides match TRBD1. As DNA, the CDR3 is TGTGCCAGCAGCGTAGAATCTGGGACAGGGGGAGCATTCTTT. Residues: CASSVESGTGGAFF. The variable domain in full, completed from reference TRBV9 and TRBJ1-1, reads DSGVTQTPKHLITATGQRVTLRCSPRSGDLSVYWYQQSLDQGLQFLIQYYNGEERAKGNILERFSAQQFPDLHSELNLSSLELGDSALYFCASSVESGTGGAFFGQGTRLTVV.